This T cell receptor beta chain was obtained from a study of shared clonotypes between healthy human individuals. The study, taken as a whole, reports: Large depth notwithstanding, sorted-subset sequencing proved incomplete by rarefaction. The represented genetic and exposure-history diversity was limited by the small number of donors.

Turning to this clone: Its antigen is still unknown.

The V gene's germline CDR1 is LNHDA and CDR2 SQIVND (reference sequence). The CDR3 is made up of 13 amino acids. Trimming at V came to 5 bases and at J to 7 bases, leaving 8 bases not matched to a gene. An approximately 180 ng quantity of DNA, roughly 32,000 T cell genomes, went into the sorted-subset replicate PCRs. Some clones are missing from TCRdb's copy, which holds only in-frame ones; the method was immunoSEQ multiplex PCR. The repertoire holds around 2.3 million clones, with approximately 96% as singletons. Into CD45RA+ naive and CD45RA-negative memory subsets, the CD4+ cells were split. The receptor comes from a man between 18 and 29 years old in good health. Input material: naive CD4+ T cells sorted from blood. Specified subset: CD45RA+ positively selected. This sequence joins TRBV19 and TRBJ2-7; TRBD1 aligns across 7 bases. CDR3 coding DNA: TGTGCCAGTAGTGCAGAGGGGGCGAGGGAGCAGTACTTC. Translation gives CASSAEGAREQYF. The whole variable domain, filled in from reference TRBV19 and TRBJ2-7, reads DGGITQSPKYLFRKEGQNVTLSCEQNLNHDAMYWYRQDPGQGLRLIYYSQIVNDFQKGDIAEGYSVSREKKESFPLTVTSAQKNPTAFYLCASSAEGAREQYFGPGTRLTVT.